This T cell receptor beta chain was retrieved from a study of shared clonotypes between healthy human individuals. General study findings and limits: Clonotype sharing across donors was expected to vary with sequencing depth. The study found lower generation probabilities in non-shared clonotypes than in those shared by all four donors. A handful of donors had around 5% of their naive CD4 clonotypes in common.

Terminally differentiated effector memory CD45RA+ cells were excluded from the naive CD8 cells, which were CD45RO-negative and positively selected for CCR7. Repertoires were generated with immunoSEQ multiplex PCR, while TCRdb's copy carries only in-frame clones and drops some. This table has about 1,900,000 clones, 85% to 95% appearing once. As for this clone: What it recognizes is unknown.

Specimen: naive CD8+ T cells sorted from blood. The TCR comes from a young man in good health.

CDR3 amino acids: CASSLGQTPGTYEQYF. CDR3 nucleotides: TGTGCCAGCAGTTTAGGGCAGACCCCTGGGACCTACGAGCAGTACTTC. V gene TRBV28 combines with J gene TRBJ2-7, with D hard to call. Per germline, CDR1 MDHEN and CDR2 SYDVKM. The CDR3 runs to 16 residues. V lost 2 bases to trimming and J lost 2 bases, with 16 bases between them.